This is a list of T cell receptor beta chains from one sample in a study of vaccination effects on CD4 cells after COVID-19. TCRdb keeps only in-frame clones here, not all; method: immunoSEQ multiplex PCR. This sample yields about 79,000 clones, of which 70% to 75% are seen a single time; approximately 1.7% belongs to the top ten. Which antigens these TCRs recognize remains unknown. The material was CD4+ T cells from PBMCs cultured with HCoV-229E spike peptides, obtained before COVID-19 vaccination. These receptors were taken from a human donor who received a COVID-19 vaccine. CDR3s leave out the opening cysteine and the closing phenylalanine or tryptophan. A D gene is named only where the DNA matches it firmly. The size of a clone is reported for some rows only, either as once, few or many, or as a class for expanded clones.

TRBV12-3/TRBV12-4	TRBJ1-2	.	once	ASSLNGPYGYT
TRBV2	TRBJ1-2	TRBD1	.	ASRTGDDYGYT
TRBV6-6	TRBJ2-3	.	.	ASSHPGGDTQY
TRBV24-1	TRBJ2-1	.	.	ATSDLKGIYQF
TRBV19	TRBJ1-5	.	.	ATRPRQGFQPQH
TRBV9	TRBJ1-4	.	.	ASSRRQDNNEKLF
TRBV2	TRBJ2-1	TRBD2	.	ASSAQGTSEQF
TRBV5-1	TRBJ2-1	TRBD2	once	ASSLPLAGSDEQF
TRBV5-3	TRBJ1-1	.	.	ARSCGAGGKNTEAF
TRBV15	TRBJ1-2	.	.	ATSRDQSVTSYGYT
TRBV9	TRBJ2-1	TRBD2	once	ASSRGTSGEVEQF
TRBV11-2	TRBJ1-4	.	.	ASSDWPTEEKLF
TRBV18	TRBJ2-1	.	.	ASSPLGLGEQF
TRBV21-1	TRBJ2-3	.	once	ASRSRDRAPDTQY